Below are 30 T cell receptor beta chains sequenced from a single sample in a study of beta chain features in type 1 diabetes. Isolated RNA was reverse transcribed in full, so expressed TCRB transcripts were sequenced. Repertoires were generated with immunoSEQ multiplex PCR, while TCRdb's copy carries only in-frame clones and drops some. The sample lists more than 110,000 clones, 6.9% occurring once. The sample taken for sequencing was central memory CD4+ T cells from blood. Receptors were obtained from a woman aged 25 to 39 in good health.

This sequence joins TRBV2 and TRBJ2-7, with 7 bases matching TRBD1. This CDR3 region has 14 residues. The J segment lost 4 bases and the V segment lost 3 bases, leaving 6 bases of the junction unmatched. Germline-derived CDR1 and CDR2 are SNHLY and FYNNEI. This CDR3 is CASSERGGVYEQYF. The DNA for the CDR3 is TGTGCCAGCAGTGAGAGAGGGGGCGTGTACGAGCAGTACTTC.

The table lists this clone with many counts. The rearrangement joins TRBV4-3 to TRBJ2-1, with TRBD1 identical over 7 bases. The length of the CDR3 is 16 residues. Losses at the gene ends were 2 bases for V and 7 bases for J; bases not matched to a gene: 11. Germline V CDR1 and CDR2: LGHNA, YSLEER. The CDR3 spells CASSQISGGVQNEQFF. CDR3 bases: TGCGCCAGCAGCCAAATTTCAGGGGGAGTTCAAAATGAGCAGTTCTTC.

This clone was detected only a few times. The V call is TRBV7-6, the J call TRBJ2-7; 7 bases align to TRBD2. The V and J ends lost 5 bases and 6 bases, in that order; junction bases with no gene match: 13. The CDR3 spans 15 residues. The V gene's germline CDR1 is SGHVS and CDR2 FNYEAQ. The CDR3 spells CASSPQGEGLGEQYF. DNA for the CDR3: TGTGCCAGCAGCCCCCAAGGGGAGGGGCTAGGCGAGCAGTACTTC.

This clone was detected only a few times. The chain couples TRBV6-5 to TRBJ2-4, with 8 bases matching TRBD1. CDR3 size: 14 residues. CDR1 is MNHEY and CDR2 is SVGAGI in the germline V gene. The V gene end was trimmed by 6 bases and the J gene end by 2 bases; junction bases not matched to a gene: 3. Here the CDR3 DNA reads TGTGCCAGCAGGCGGGACAGGACCAAAAACATTCAGTACTTC. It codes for CASRRDRTKNIQYF.

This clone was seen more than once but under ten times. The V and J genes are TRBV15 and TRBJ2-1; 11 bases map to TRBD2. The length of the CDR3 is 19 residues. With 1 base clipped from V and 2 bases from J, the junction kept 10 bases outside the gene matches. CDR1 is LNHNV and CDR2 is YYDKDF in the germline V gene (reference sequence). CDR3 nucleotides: TGTGCCACCAGCAGAGGACTAGCGGGAAACCTTTGGGCCTACAATGAGCAGTTCTTC. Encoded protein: CATSRGLAGNLWAYNEQFF.

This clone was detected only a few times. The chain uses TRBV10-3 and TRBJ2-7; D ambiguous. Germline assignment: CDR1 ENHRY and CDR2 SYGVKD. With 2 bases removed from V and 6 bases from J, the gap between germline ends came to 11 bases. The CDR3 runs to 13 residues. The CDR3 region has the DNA TGTGCCATCAGTGAGGCGGCGGATTCCGAGCAGTACTTC. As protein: CAISEAADSEQYF.

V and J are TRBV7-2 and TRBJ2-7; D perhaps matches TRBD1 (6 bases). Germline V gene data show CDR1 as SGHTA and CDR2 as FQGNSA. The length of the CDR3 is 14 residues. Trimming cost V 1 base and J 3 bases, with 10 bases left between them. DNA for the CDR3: TGTGCCAGCAGCTTAGGGGGGCAGGTCTACGAGCAGTACTTC. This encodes CASSLGGQVYEQYF.

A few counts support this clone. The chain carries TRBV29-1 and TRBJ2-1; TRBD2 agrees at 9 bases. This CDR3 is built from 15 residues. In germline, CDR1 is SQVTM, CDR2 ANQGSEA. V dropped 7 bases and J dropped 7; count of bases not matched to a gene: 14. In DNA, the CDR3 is TGCAGCGCCCTTACCTCGGCGGGAGGGGAAAATGAGCAGTTCTTC. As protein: CSALTSAGGENEQFF.

Here the CDR3 reads CASSPNRGRSDTQYF. The CDR3 DNA follows: TGTGCCAGCAGCCCGAACAGGGGGCGGTCAGATACGCAGTATTTT. The V gene is TRBV7-6, the J gene TRBJ2-3; TRBD1 aligns across 9 bases. CDR1 and CDR2 from the germline V gene are SGHVS and FNYEAQ. The V gene end was trimmed by 5 bases and the J gene end by 4 bases; junction bases not matched to a gene: 7. The CDR3 is 15 residues long.

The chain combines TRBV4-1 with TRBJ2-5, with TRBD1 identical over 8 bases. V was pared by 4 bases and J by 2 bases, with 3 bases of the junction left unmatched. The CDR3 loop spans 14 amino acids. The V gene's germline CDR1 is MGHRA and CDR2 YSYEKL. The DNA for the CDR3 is TGCGCCAGCAGCCTTGGGACAGGACAAGAGACCCAGTACTTC. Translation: CASSLGTGQETQYF.

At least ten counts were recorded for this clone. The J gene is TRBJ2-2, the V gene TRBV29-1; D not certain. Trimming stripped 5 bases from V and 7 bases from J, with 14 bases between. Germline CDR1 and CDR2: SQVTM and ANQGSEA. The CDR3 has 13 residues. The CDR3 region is CSVHTRSDGELFF. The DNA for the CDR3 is TGCAGCGTTCACACTCGGAGTGACGGGGAGCTGTTTTTT.

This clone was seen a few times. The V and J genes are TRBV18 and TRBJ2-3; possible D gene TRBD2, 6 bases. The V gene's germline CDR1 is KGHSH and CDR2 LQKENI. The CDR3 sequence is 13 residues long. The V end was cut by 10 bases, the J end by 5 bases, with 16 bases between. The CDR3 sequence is CATQGLTEDTQYF. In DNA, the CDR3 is TGTGCCACCCAGGGACTTACGGAAGATACGCAGTATTTT.

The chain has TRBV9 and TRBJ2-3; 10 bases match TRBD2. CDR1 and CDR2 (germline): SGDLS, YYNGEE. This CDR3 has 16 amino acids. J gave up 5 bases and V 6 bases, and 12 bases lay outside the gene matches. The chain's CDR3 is CASTPPGASGRDTQYF. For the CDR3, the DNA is TGTGCCAGCACCCCCCCAGGGGCTAGCGGGAGAGATACGCAGTATTTT.

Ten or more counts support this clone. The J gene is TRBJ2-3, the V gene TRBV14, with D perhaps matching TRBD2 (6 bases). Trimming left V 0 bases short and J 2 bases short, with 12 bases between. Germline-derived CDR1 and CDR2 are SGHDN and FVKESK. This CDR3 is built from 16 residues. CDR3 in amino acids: CASSQDRSGYTDTQYF. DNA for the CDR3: TGTGCCAGCAGCCAAGACCGTAGCGGCTACACAGATACGCAGTATTTT.

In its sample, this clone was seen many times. The CDR3 sequence: CASSPGTQYEQYF. Written as DNA, the CDR3 is TGTGCCAGCAGCCCGGGGACTCAATACGAGCAGTACTTC. The chain combines TRBV9 with TRBJ2-7, with D possibly being TRBD2 (6 bases). This CDR3 has 13 amino acids. Germline CDR1 is SGDLS and CDR2 is YYNGEE. The V end was cut by 4 bases, the J end by 4 bases, with 12 bases between.

The CDR3 sequence: CASSLMTGVSTGELFF. CDR3 sequence (DNA): TGTGCCAGCAGCTTGATGACGGGAGTGAGTACCGGGGAGCTGTTTTTT. The chain links TRBV11-3 to TRBJ2-2; TRBD2 is a possible D gene (6 bases). The V gene lost 3 bases and the J gene lost 5 bases, with 16 bases spanning the gap. This CDR3 is 16 amino acids long. CDR1 and CDR2 from the germline V gene are SGHNT and YENEEA.

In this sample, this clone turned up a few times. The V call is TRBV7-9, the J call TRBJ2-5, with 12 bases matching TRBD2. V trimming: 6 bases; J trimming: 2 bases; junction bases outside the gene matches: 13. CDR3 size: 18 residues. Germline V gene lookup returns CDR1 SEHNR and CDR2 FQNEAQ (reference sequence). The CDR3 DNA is TGTGCCAGCAGTTCTACTTGGACTAGCGGGACGATACAAGAGACCCAGTACTTC. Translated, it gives CASSSTWTSGTIQETQYF.

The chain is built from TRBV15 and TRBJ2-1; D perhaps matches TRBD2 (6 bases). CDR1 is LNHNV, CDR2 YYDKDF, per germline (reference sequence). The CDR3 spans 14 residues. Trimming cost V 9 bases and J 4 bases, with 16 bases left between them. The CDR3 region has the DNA TGTGCCACAGGGGACTGGCCCTTATACAATGAGCAGTTCTTC. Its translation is CATGDWPLYNEQFF.

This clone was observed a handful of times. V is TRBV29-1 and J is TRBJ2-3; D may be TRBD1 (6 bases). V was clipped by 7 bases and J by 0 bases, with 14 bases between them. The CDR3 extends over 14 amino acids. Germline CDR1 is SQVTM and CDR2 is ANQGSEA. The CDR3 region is CSGKGQRSTDTQYF. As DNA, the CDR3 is TGCAGCGGAAAAGGACAGAGAAGCACAGATACGCAGTATTTT.

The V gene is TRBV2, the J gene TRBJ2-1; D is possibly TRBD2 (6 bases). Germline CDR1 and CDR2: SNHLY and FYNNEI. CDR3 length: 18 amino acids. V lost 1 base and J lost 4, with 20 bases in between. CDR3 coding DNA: TGTGCCAGCAGTGAAGAAAGGCTTTCCTGGGGACTTTACAATGAGCAGTTCTTC. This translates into CASSEERLSWGLYNEQFF.

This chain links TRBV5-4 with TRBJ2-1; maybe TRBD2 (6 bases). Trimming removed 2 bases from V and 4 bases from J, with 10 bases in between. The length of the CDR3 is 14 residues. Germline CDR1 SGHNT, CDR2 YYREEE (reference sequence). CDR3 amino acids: CASSFSGSYNEQFF. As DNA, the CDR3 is TGTGCCAGCAGCTTTAGCGGAAGTTACAATGAGCAGTTCTTC.

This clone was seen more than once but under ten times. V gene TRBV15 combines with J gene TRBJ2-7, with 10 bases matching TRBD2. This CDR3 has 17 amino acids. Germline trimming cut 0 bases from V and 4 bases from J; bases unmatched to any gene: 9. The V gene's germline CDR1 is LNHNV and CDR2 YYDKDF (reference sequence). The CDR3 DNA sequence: TGTGCCACCAGCAGAGACGGAAGCGGGAGGGCGTCTTACGAGCAGTACTTC. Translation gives CATSRDGSGRASYEQYF. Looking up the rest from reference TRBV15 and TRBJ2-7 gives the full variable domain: DAMVIQNPRYQVTQFGKPVTLSCSQTLNHNVMYWYQQKSSQAPKLLFHYYDKDFNNEADTPDNFQSRRPNTSFCFLDIRSPGLGDTAMYLCATSRDGSGRASYEQYFGPGTRLTVT.

The CDR3 region has the DNA TGTGCCAGCAGCACAACAGGGGTCTACAATGAGCAGTTCTTC. Translation: CASSTTGVYNEQFF. This chain connects TRBV11-3 to TRBJ2-1, with 7 bases aligning to TRBD1. V gave up 5 bases and J gave up 3 bases; unmatched junction bases: 4. Germline CDR1 and CDR2: SGHNT and YENEEA. This CDR3 spans 14 amino acids.

The CDR3 DNA sequence: TGTGCCAGCAGCGATGGACAGGGGCCATACAATGAGCAGTTCTTC. This encodes CASSDGQGPYNEQFF. The chain has TRBV7-9 and TRBJ2-1; the match to TRBD1 covers 9 bases. The trim removed 5 bases at V and 4 bases at J, leaving 6 bases unmatched. Germline CDR1 and CDR2: SEHNR and FQNEAQ (reference sequence). The CDR3 spans 15 residues.

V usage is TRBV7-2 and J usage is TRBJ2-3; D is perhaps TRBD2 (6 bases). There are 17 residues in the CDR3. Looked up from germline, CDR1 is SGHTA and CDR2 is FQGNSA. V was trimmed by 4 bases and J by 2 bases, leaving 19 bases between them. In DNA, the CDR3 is TGTGCCAGCAGCTCTAACCCAAGGAGGGCCTACACAGATACGCAGTATTTT. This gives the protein CASSSNPRRAYTDTQYF.

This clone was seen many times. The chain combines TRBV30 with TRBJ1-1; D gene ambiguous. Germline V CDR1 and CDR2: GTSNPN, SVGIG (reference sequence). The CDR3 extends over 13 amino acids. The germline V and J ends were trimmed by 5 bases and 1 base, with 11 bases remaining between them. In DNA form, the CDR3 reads TGTGCCTGGTCCTCGACGGGGAACACTGAAGCTTTCTTT. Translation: CAWSSTGNTEAFF.

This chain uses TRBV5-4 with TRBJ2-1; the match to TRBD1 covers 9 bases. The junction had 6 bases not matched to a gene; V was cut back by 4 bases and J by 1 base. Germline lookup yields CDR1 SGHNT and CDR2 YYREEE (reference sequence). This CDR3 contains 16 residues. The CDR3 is CASSQGQGKSYNEQFF. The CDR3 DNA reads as TGTGCCAGCAGCCAGGGACAGGGCAAGTCCTACAATGAGCAGTTCTTC.

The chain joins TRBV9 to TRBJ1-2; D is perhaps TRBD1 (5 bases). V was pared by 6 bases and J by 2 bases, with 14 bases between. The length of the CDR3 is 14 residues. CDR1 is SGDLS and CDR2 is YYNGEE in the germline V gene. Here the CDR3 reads CASTPGGVNYGYTF. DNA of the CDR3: TGTGCCAGCACCCCTGGGGGGGTAAACTATGGCTACACCTTC.

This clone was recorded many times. The CDR3 DNA sequence: TGCGCCAGCAGCCAAGTGTTAAAAACAGGGGGCGTAACCGGGGAGCTGTTTTTT. It encodes CASSQVLKTGGVTGELFF. The genes are TRBV4-3 and TRBJ2-2; TRBD1 matches at 9 bases. Losses at the gene ends were 1 base for V and 5 bases for J; bases not matched to a gene: 11. The CDR3 totals 18 residues. CDR1 LGHNA and CDR2 YSLEER come from the germline V gene.

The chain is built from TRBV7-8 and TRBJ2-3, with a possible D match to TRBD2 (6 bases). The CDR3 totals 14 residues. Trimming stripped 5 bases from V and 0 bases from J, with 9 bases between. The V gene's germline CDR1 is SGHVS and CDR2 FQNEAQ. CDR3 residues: CASSVGGSTDTQYF. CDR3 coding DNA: TGTGCCAGCAGCGTCGGGGGAAGCACAGATACGCAGTATTTT.